These 15 T cell receptor beta chains share one sample of origin, sequenced in a study of CD8+ T cells in alopecia areata. It was cDNA, reverse transcribed from extracted RNA, that served as the sequencing template. The protocol was immunoSEQ multiplex PCR, while the TCRdb copy is restricted to in-frame clones and leaves out a portion. The top ten hold around 0.46% of the sample, which has over 200,000 clones, around 62% seen once. This sample comprised CD4+ T cells sorted from blood, obtained at week 0. The receptors come from a human donor with alopecia areata.

The rearrangement links TRBV4-1 to TRBJ2-6; 7 nucleotides align to TRBD1. The trim removed 0 bases at V and 0 bases at J, leaving 8 bases unmatched. The CDR3 has 19 amino acids. Germline loops: CDR1 MGHRA, CDR2 YSYEKL. This CDR3 is CASSQEHRGTHSGANVLTF. The CDR3, as DNA: TGCGCCAGCAGCCAAGAACACAGGGGCACCCACTCTGGGGCCAACGTCCTGACTTTC.

This chain links TRBV7-9 with TRBJ1-6, with D maybe TRBD1 (6 bases). CDR1 is SEHNR and CDR2 is FQNEAQ in the germline V gene (reference sequence). V lost 1 base, J lost 11 bases, and 9 bases lay in between. The CDR3 loop spans 13 amino acids. The CDR3 loop is CASSLEGHAPLHF. The DNA for the CDR3 is TGTGCCAGCAGCTTAGAGGGACATGCACCCCTCCACTTT.

Notes on this clone: Other DNA sequences from this sample encode an identical CDR3 as well. The chain joins TRBV6-5 to TRBJ1-5; 10 nucleotides agree with TRBD1. The CDR3 totals 15 residues. CDR1 is MNHEY and CDR2 is SVGAGI in the germline V gene. With V trimmed by 4 bases and J by 2 bases, 2 bases remained unmatched. The CDR3 here is CASSSGTGGNQPQHF. Written as DNA, the CDR3 is TGTGCCAGCAGTTCCGGGACAGGGGGCAATCAGCCCCAGCATTTT.

The chain has TRBV7-9 and TRBJ1-2, with 9 positions matching TRBD1. This CDR3 is built from 16 residues. Germline V lookup: CDR1 SEHNR, CDR2 FQNEAQ (reference sequence). V dropped 0 bases and J dropped 6; count of bases not matched to a gene: 8. CDR3 DNA sequence: TGTGCCAGCAGCTTAGCGAGGACAGGGGTTATGGATGGCTACACCTTC. Its translation: CASSLARTGVMDGYTF.

In this sample, this clone turned up a few times. The chain is built from TRBV30 and TRBJ2-1, with 7 bases that match TRBD1. Trimming at V came to 3 bases and at J to 3 bases, leaving 5 bases not matched to a gene. This CDR3 contains 14 residues. Germline V gives CDR1 GTSNPN, CDR2 SVGIG (reference sequence). The CDR3 loop reads CAWSTQGRYNEQFF. The CDR3 DNA is TGTGCCTGGAGCACACAGGGGCGCTACAATGAGCAGTTCTTC.

This clone was counted once. The V gene is TRBV6-5, the J gene TRBJ2-7, with TRBD2 as a possible D gene (6 bases). The germline V and J ends were trimmed by 0 bases and 0 bases, with 12 bases remaining between them. From germline, CDR1 is MNHEY and CDR2 SVGAGI. The CDR3 loop spans 16 amino acids. The chain's CDR3 is CASSYSRAGTSYEQYF. CDR3 nucleotide sequence: TGTGCCAGCAGTTACTCGAGGGCGGGGACCTCCTACGAGCAGTACTTC.

In DNA, the CDR3 is TGTGCCAGCAGCTTAGCGTCCAGACCCTACGAGCAGTACTTC. Protein product: CASSLASRPYEQYF. This rearrangement joins TRBV7-6 to TRBJ2-7; D remains ambiguous. V lost 0 bases and J 2 bases, leaving 8 bases between the germline ends. The germline gives CDR1 SGHVS, CDR2 FNYEAQ. The CDR3 totals 14 residues.

V is TRBV2 and J is TRBJ2-7; no firm D call. V lost 2 bases to trimming and J lost 2 bases, with 10 bases between them. In germline, CDR1 is SNHLY, CDR2 FYNNEI. CDR3 length: 14 residues. Here the CDR3 reads CASSERQIPYEQYF. CDR3 bases: TGTGCCAGCAGTGAAAGGCAGATCCCCTACGAGCAGTACTTC.

J is TRBJ2-1 and V is TRBV4-1, with 8 positions matching TRBD2. The CDR3 extends over 16 amino acids. The V gene end was trimmed by 4 bases and the J gene end by 5 bases; junction bases not matched to a gene: 10. CDR1 is MGHRA, CDR2 YSYEKL, per germline. The CDR3 coding sequence is TGCGCCAGCAGCCCCTCCACTAGCGGCCTCGACAATGAGCAGTTCTTC. Translated: CASSPSTSGLDNEQFF.

This clone was picked up one time. This chain joins TRBV7-2 and TRBJ2-1; 9 bases fit TRBD2. The CDR3 is 14 amino acids. V lost 5 bases to trimming and J lost 7 bases; unmatched junction nucleotides: 6. Germline loops: CDR1 SGHTA, CDR2 FQGNSA. CDR3 amino acids: CASSRRLAANEQFF. DNA of the CDR3: TGTGCCAGCAGCCGTAGACTAGCGGCTAATGAGCAGTTCTTC.

The chain employs TRBV5-5 and TRBJ2-5, with D uncertain. The CDR3 is 13 residues long. The germline CDR1 and CDR2 sequences are SGHKS and YYEKEE (reference sequence). Trimming pared 2 bases from V and 5 bases from J, leaving 10 bases between. The DNA of the CDR3 is TGTGCCAGCAGCTTAATGGAGTTGGAGACCCAGTACTTC. Translation gives CASSLMELETQYF.

V gene TRBV27 combines with J gene TRBJ1-4; no clear D gene. Per the germline V gene, CDR1 is MNHEY and CDR2 is SMNVEV (reference sequence). Trimming left V 6 bases short and J 4 bases short, with 15 bases between. The CDR3 extends over 15 amino acids. The CDR3 loop reads CASSYGLSNNEKLFF. CDR3 in DNA: TGTGCCAGCAGCTACGGACTCTCCAATAATGAAAAACTGTTTTTT.

The chain is built from TRBV30 and TRBJ1-4, with D perhaps TRBD1 (6 bases). CDR1 is GTSNPN and CDR2 is SVGIG in the germline V gene (reference sequence). The CDR3 is 14 amino acids. The V end lost 0 bases, the J end lost 6 bases, and 11 bases lay between the germline ends. As DNA, the CDR3 is TGTGCCTGGAGTGTACCAGGGGCCGATGAAAAACTGTTTTTT. Translated: CAWSVPGADEKLFF.

This sequence joins TRBV29-1 and TRBJ2-3; 13 positions agree with TRBD2. The CDR3 is 17 residues long. CDR1 and CDR2 from the germline V gene are SQVTM and ANQGSEA. V lost 5 bases, J lost 0 bases, and 8 bases stayed unmatched. The CDR3 DNA reads as TGCAGCGTTTTGGGACTAGCGGGACCCGTAAGCACAGATACGCAGTATTTT. Its protein is CSVLGLAGPVSTDTQYF.

CDR3 coding DNA: TGTGCCAGCAACAACGGGCAGAACACTGAAGCTTTCTTT. It translates to CASNNGQNTEAFF. The chain combines TRBV6-5 with TRBJ1-1; D is uncertain. Germline V gene sequence: CDR1 MNHEY, CDR2 SVGAGI. Between the trimmed V and J ends, which lost 7 bases and 1 base, there was a span of 10 bases. The CDR3 is 13 amino acids.